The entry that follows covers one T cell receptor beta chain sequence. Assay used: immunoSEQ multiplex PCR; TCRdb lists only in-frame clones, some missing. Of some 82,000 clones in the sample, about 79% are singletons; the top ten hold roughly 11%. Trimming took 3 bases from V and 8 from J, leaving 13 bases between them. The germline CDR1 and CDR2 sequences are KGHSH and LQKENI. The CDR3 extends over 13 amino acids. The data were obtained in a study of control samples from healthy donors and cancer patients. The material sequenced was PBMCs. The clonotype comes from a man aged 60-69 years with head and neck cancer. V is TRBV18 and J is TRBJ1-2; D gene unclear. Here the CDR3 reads CASSPGHDEGYTF. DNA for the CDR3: TGTGCCAGCTCACCGGGCCATGACGAGGGCTACACCTTC.